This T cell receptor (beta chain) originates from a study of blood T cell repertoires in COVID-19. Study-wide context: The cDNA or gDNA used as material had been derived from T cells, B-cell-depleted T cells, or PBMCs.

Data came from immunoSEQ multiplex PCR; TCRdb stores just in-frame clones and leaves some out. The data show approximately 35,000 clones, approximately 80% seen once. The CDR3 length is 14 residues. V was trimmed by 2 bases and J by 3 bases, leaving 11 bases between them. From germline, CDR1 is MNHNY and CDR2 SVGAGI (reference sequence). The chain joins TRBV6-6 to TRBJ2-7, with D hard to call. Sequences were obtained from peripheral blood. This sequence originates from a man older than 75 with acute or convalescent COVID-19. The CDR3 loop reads CASSYAPGSYEQYF. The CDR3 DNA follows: TGTGCCAGCAGTTACGCCCCGGGTAGCTACGAGCAGTACTTC.